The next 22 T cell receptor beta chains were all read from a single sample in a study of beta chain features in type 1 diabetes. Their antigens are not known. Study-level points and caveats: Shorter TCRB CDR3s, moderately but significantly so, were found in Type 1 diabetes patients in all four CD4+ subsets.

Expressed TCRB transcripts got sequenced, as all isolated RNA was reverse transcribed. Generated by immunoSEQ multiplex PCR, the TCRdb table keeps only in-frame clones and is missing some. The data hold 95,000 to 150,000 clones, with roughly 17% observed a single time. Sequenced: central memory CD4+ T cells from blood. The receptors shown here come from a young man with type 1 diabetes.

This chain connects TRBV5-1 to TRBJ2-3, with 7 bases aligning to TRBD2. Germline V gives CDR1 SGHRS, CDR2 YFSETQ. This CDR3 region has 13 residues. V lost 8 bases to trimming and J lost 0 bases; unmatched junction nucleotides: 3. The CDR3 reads CASVAGSTDTQYF. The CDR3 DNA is TGCGCCAGTGTAGCGGGTAGCACAGATACGCAGTATTTT.

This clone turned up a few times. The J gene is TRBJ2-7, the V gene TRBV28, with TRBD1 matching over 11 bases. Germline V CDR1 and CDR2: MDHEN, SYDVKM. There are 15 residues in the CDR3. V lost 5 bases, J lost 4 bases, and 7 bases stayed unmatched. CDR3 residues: CASSPTGTGGYEQYF. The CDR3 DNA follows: TGTGCCAGCAGTCCTACCGGGACAGGGGGGTACGAGCAGTACTTC. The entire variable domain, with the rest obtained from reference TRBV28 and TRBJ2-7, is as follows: DVKVTQSSRYLVKRTGEKVFLECVQDMDHENMFWYRQDPGLGLRLIYFSYDVKMKEKGDIPEGYSVSREKKERFSLILESASTNQTSMYLCASSPTGTGGYEQYFGPGTRLTVT.

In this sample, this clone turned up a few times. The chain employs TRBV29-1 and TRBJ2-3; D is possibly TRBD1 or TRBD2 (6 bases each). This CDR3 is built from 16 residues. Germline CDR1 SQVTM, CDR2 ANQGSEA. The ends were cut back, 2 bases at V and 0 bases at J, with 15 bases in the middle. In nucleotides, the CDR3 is TGCAGCGTTGAATGGGGGGCGACGGCTAGCACAGATACGCAGTATTTT. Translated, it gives CSVEWGATASTDTQYF.

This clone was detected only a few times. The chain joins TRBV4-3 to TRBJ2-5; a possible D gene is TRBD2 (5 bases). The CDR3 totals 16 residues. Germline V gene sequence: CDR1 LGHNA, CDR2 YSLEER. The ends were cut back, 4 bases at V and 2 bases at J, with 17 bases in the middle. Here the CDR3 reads CASSLRPLRRQETQYF. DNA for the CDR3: TGCGCCAGCAGCCTGAGACCCCTCCGGAGGCAAGAGACCCAGTACTTC.

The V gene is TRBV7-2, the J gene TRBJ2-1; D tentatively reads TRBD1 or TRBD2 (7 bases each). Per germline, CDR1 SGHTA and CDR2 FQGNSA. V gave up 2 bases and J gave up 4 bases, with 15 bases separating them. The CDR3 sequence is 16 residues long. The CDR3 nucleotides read TGTGCCAGCAGCTTAAGGGAGGGGGCAATATACAATGAGCAGTTCTTC. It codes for CASSLREGAIYNEQFF.

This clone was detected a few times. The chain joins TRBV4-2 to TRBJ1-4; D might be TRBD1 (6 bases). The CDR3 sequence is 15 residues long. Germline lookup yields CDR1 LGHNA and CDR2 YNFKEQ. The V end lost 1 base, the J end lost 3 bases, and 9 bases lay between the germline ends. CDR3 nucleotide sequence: TGTGCCAGCAGCCAAGCCCACAGGGCTAATGAAAAACTGTTTTTT. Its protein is CASSQAHRANEKLFF.

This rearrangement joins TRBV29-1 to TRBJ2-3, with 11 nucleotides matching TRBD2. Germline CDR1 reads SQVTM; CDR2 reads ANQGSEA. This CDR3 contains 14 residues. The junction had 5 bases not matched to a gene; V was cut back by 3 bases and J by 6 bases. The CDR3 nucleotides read TGCAGCGTTGATACCGGGACTAGCGGCGATACGCAGTATTTT. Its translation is CSVDTGTSGDTQYF.

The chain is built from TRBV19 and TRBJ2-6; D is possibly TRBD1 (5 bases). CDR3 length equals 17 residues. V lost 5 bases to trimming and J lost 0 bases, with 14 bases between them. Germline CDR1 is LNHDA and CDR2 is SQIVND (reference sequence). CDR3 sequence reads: CASSPQGSPSGANVLTF. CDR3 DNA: TGTGCCAGTAGTCCCCAGGGTAGTCCCTCTGGGGCCAACGTCCTGACTTTC.

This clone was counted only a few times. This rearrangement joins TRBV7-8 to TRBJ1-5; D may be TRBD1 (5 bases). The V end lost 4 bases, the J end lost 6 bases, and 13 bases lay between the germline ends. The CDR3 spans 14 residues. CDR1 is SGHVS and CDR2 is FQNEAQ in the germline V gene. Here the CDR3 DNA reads TGTGCCAGCAGCTCTTCGGGGCGTTTTCAGCCCCAGCATTTT. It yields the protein CASSSSGRFQPQHF.

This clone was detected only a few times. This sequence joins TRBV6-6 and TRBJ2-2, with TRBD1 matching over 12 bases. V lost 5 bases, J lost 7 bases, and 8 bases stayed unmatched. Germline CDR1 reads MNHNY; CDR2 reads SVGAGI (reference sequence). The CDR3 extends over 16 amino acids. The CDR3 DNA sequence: TGTGCCAGCAGTCAACCCGGGACAGGGGGCCTCGGGGAGCTGTTTTTT. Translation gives CASSQPGTGGLGELFF.

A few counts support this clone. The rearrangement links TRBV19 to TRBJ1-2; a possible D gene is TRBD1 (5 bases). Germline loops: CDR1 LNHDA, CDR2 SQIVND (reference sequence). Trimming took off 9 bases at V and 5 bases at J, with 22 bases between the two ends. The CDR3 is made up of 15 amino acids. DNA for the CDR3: TGTGCCAGCGGGTTTAACCGGGACTCAGCTTATGGCTACACCTTC. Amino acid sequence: CASGFNRDSAYGYTF.

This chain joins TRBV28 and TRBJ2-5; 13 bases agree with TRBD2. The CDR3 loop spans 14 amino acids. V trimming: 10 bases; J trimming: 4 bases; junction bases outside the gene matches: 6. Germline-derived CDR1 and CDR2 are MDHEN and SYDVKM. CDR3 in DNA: TGTGCCACCACACTAGCGGGGGGGCCAGAGACCCAGTACTTC. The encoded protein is CATTLAGGPETQYF.

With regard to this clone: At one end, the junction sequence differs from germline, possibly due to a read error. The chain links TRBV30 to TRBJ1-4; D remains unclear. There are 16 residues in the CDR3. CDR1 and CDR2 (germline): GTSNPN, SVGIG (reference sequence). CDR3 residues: CAWSSGSSPRFENLFF. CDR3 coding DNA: TGTGCCTGGAGTAGTGGTTCGTCTCCGAGATTTGAAAATCTGTTTTTT.

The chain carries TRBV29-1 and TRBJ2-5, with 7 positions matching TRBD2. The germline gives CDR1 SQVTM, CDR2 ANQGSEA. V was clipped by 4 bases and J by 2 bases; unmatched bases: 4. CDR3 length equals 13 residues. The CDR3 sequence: CSVGGGGQETQYF. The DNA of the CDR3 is TGCAGCGTTGGTGGGGGGGGACAAGAGACCCAGTACTTC.

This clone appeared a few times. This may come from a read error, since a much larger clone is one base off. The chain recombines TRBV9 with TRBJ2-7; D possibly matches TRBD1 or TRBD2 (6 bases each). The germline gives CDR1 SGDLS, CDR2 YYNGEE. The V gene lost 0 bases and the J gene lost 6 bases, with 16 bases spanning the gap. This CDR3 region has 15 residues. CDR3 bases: TGTGCCAGCAGCGTAGATTTTACGGGGGCTGGCGAGCAGTACTTC. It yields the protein CASSVDFTGAGEQYF.

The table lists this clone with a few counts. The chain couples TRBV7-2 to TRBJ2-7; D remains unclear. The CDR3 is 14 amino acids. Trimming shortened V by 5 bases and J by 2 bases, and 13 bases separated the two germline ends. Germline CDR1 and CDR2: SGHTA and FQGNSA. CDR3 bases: TGTGCCAGCAGCCCTAGACCCGGAGCCTACGAGCAGTACTTC. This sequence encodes CASSPRPGAYEQYF.

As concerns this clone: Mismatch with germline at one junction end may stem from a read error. CDR3: CARSSTSGTDTQYF. The DNA for the CDR3 is TGTGCCAGAAGCTCTACTAGCGGAACAGATACGCAGTATTTT. This rearrangement joins TRBV7-2 to TRBJ2-3, with 8 positions matching TRBD2. The CDR3 has 14 residues. Germline lookup yields CDR1 SGHTA and CDR2 FQGNSA. The variable domain in full, with the rest retrieved from reference TRBV7-2 and TRBJ2-3, is GAGVSQSPSNKVTEKGKDVELRCDPISGHTALYWYRQSLGQGLEFLIYFQGNSAPDKSGLPSDRFSAERTGGSVSTLTIQRTQQEDSAVYLCARSSTSGTDTQYFGPGTRLTVL.

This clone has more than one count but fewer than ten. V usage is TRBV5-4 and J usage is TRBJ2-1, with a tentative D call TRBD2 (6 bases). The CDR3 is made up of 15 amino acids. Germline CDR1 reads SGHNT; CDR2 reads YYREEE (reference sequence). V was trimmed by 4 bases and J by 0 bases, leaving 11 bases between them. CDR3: CASSPDGSSYNEQFF. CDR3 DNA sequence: TGTGCCAGCAGCCCCGACGGGAGCTCCTACAATGAGCAGTTCTTC. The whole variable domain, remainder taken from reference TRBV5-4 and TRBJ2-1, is ETGVTQSPTHLIKTRGQQVTLRCSSQSGHNTVSWYQQALGQGPQFIFQYYREEENGRGNFPPRFSGLQFPNYSSELNVNALELDDSALYLCASSPDGSSYNEQFFGPGTRLTVL.

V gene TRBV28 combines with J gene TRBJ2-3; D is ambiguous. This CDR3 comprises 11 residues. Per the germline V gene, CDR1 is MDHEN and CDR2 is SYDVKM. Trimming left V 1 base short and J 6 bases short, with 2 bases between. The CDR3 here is CASSLSDTQYF. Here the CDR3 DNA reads TGTGCCAGCAGTTTATCGGATACGCAGTATTTT.

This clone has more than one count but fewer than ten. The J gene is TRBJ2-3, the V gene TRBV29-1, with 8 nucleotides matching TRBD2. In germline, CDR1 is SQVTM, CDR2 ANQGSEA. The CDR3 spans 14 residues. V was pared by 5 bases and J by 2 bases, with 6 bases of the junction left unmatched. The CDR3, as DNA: TGCAGCGTTTCCTACGGGGGGGCCACAGATACGCAGTATTTT. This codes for CSVSYGGATDTQYF.

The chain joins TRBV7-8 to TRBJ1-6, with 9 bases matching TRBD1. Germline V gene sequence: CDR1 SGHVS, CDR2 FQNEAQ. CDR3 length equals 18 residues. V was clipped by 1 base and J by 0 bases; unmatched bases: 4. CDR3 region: CASSLVGQGSSYNSPLHF. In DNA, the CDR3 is TGTGCCAGCAGCTTAGTAGGACAGGGGAGCTCCTATAATTCACCCCTCCACTTT. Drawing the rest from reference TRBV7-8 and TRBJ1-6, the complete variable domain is GAGVSQSPRYKVAKRGQDVALRCDPISGHVSLFWYQQALGQGPEFLTYFQNEAQLDKSGLPSDRFFAERPEGSVSTLKIQRTQQEDSAVYLCASSLVGQGSSYNSPLHFGNGTRLTVT.

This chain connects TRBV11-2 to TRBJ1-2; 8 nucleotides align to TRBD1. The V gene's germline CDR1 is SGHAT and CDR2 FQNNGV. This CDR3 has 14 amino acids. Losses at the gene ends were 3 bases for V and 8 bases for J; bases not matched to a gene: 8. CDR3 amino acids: CASSFPDRVRGYTF. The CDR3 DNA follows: TGTGCCAGCAGCTTCCCGGACAGGGTACGCGGCTACACCTTC.